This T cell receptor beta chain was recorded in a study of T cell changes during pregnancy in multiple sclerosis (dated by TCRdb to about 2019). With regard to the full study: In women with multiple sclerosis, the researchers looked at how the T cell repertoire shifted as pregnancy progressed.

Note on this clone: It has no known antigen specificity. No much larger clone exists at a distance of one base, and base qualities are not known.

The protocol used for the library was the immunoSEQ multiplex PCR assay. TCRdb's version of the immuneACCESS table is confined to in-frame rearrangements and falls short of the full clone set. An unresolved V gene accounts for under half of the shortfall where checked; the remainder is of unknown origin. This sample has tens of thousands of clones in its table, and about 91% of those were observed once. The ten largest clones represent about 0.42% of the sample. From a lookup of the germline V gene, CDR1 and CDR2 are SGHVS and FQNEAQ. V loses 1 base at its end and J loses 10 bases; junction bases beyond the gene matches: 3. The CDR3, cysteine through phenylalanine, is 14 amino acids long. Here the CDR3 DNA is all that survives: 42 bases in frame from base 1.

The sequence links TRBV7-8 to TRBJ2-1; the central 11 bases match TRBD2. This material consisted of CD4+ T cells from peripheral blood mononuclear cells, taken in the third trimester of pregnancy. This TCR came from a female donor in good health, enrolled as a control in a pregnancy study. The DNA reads TGTGCCAGCAGCTTAGAACTAGCGGGGGACGAGCAGTTCTTC. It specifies CASSLELAGDEQFF.